A single sample gave rise to the 14 T cell receptor beta chains below, sequenced in a study of blood T cell repertoires in COVID-19. Assay used: immunoSEQ multiplex PCR; TCRdb lists only in-frame clones, some missing. Of more than 95,000 clones listed, around nine tenths were seen once; the top ten hold roughly 4.6%. Sequencing was done on a sample of peripheral blood. The receptors stem from a human donor in a cohort sampled during active COVID-19.

The J gene is TRBJ2-2, the V gene TRBV5-4; the D gene is possibly TRBD2 (6 bases). CDR3 size: 17 residues. The germline V gene encodes CDR1 SGHNT and CDR2 YYREEE (reference sequence). V gave up 4 bases and J gave up 0 bases, with 16 bases separating them. CDR3 bases: TGTGCCAGCAGCCCGAACACCGGGACTTCGAACACCGGGGAGCTGTTTTTT. This translates into CASSPNTGTSNTGELFF. Full variable domain (missing parts from reference TRBV5-4 and TRBJ2-2): ETGVTQSPTHLIKTRGQQVTLRCSSQSGHNTVSWYQQALGQGPQFIFQYYREEENGRGNFPPRFSGLQFPNYSSELNVNALELDDSALYLCASSPNTGTSNTGELFFGEGSRLTVL.

The chain carries TRBV11-2 and TRBJ1-2; D is unresolved. Germline values: CDR1 SGHAT, CDR2 FQNNGV. The CDR3 contains 13 residues. V lost 7 bases to trimming and J lost 4 bases, with 13 bases between them. The CDR3 sequence is CASTREGAYGYTF. The CDR3 coding sequence is TGTGCCAGCACCCGTGAGGGCGCCTATGGCTACACCTTC. The full variable domain, completed using reference TRBV11-2 and TRBJ1-2, is EAGVAQSPRYKIIEKRQSVAFWCNPISGHATLYWYQQILGQGPKLLIQFQNNGVVDDSQLPKDRFSAERLKGVDSTLKIQPAKLEDSAVYLCASTREGAYGYTFGSGTRLTVV.

The sample holds a few counts of this clone. V and J are TRBV12-5 and TRBJ2-2; TRBD1 matches 7 bases. The germline V gene has CDR1 LGHNT and CDR2 FRNRAP. The CDR3 has 16 amino acids. V dropped 2 bases and J dropped 4; count of bases not matched to a gene: 7. The CDR3 spells CASGLWLGQSTGELFF. The CDR3 DNA reads as TGTGCTAGTGGTTTGTGGCTGGGACAGAGCACCGGGGAGCTGTTTTTT.

V is TRBV7-9 and J is TRBJ1-5; 7 bases agree with TRBD1. The CDR3 covers 19 residues. J lost 2 bases, V lost 5 bases, and 18 bases had no gene match. The V gene's germline CDR1 is SEHNR and CDR2 FQNEAQ (reference sequence). CDR3 residues: CASSPWTARGSAGNQPQHF. The CDR3 region has the DNA TGTGCCAGCAGCCCCTGGACCGCCAGGGGGTCGGCGGGCAATCAGCCCCAGCATTTT.

The V call is TRBV5-6, the J call TRBJ2-2; D is perhaps TRBD1 (6 bases). The length of the CDR3 is 16 residues. Germline values: CDR1 SGHDT, CDR2 YYEEEE. V lost 4 bases to trimming and J lost 4 bases, with 17 bases between them. CDR3 nucleotide sequence: TGTGCCAGCAGCCCCTGGGGGTGGGGGCCCACCGGGGAGCTGTTTTTT. Amino acid sequence: CASSPWGWGPTGELFF. The variable domain in full, with the rest retrieved from reference TRBV5-6 and TRBJ2-2, is DAGVTQSPTHLIKTRGQQVTLRCSPKSGHDTVSWYQQALGQGPQFIFQYYEEEERQRGNFPDRFSGHQFPNYSSELNVNALLLGDSALYLCASSPWGWGPTGELFFGEGSRLTVL.

This chain uses TRBV5-1 with TRBJ2-1; the D gene is possibly TRBD1 (6 bases). V gave up 6 bases and J gave up 4 bases, with 17 bases separating them. The CDR3 is 15 amino acids. Per germline, CDR1 SGHRS and CDR2 YFSETQ. The CDR3 DNA is TGCGCCAGCATCTTAGGGACAATGGGGTACAATGAGCAGTTCTTC. It codes for CASILGTMGYNEQFF.

V and J are TRBV12-3 or TRBV12-4 and TRBJ1-1, with no clear D. CDR3 length: 11 amino acids. The V end was cut by 3 bases, the J end by 7 bases, with 6 bases between. CDR3 amino acids: CASSFASEAFF. The CDR3 DNA reads as TGTGCCAGCAGTTTCGCCAGTGAAGCTTTCTTT.

V usage is TRBV2 and J usage is TRBJ2-7; 7 bases are shared with TRBD2. The CDR3 consists of 15 residues. The V gene end was trimmed by 0 bases and the J gene end by 3 bases; junction bases not matched to a gene: 5. The V gene's germline CDR1 is SNHLY and CDR2 FYNNEI. The CDR3: CASSEAQSGDYEQYF. The CDR3 bases are TGTGCCAGCAGTGAAGCGCAAAGCGGGGACTACGAGCAGTACTTC.

This clone was observed a single time. CDR3 protein: CASSEESGGAQYF. CDR3 DNA: TGTGCCAGCAGTGAAGAGTCGGGGGGGGCGCAGTATTTT. V usage is TRBV6-1 and J usage is TRBJ2-3; 8 bases match TRBD2. The CDR3 is 13 amino acids. Germline assignment: CDR1 MNHNS and CDR2 SASEGT. The junction had 4 bases not matched to a gene; V was cut back by 1 base and J by 10 bases.

Points on this clone: An end of the junction differs from the germline gene, which may be a read error. This chain links TRBV19 with TRBJ1-5; 8 positions match TRBD1. Germline values: CDR1 LNHDA, CDR2 SQIVND (reference sequence). CDR3 length: 12 residues. For the CDR3, the DNA is TGTGCCTGTAGGACAGGGAATCAGCCCCAGCATTTT. It translates to CACRTGNQPQHF.

The gene calls are TRBV19 and TRBJ1-1; 9 bases line up with TRBD1. The CDR3 totals 17 residues. V shed 1 base, J shed 6 bases, and the junction held 12 bases outside the gene matches. Germline V gene sequence: CDR1 LNHDA, CDR2 SQIVND (reference sequence). The DNA of the CDR3 is TGTGCCAGTAGTATAGTACGGGGACAGGGCGGAAACGCTGAAGCTTTCTTT. As protein: CASSIVRGQGGNAEAFF.

This clone occurred a few times. The chain employs TRBV10-3 and TRBJ1-6; 10 bases are shared with TRBD1. Germline CDR1 is ENHRY and CDR2 is SYGVKD. The length of the CDR3 is 14 residues. V lost 3 bases, J lost 9 bases, and 2 bases stayed unmatched. The DNA for the CDR3 is TGTGCCATCAGTGATGGACAGGGGGTTTCACCCCTCCACTTT. Its translation is CAISDGQGVSPLHF.

This chain joins TRBV5-4 and TRBJ2-7, with 8 bases lining up with TRBD2. Per germline, CDR1 SGHNT and CDR2 YYREEE (reference sequence). With V trimmed by 0 bases and J by 7 bases, 6 bases remained unmatched. The CDR3 consists of 14 residues. The chain's CDR3 is CASSLGGRPGEQYF. The CDR3 nucleotides are TGTGCCAGCAGCTTGGGCGGGAGGCCGGGAGAGCAGTACTTC.

The chain joins TRBV18 to TRBJ2-7, with 7 nucleotides matching TRBD1. The CDR3 loop spans 16 amino acids. The germline CDR1 and CDR2 sequences are KGHSH and LQKENI. J lost 3 bases, V lost 2 bases, and 10 bases had no gene match. The CDR3 DNA is TGTGCCAGCTCACCAACCGGGACAGACATCTTCTACGAGCAGTACTTC. This codes for CASSPTGTDIFYEQYF.